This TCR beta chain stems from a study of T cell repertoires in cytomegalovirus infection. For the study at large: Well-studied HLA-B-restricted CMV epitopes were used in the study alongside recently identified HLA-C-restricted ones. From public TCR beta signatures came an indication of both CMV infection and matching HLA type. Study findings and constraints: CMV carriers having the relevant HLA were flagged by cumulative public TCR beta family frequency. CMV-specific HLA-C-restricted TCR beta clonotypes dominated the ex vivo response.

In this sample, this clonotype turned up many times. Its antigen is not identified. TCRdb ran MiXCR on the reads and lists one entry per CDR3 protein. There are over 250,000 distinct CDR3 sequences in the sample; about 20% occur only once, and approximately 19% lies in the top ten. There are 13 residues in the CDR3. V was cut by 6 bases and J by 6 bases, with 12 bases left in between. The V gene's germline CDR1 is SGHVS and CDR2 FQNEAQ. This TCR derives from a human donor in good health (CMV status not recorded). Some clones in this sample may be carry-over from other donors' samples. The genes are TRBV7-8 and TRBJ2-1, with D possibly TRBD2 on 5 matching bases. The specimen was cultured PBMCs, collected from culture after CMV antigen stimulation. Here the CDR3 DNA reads TGTGCCAGCAGTCCCGGACGGGGCAATGAGCAGTTCTTC. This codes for CASSPGRGNEQFF.